This is a list of T cell receptor beta chains from one sample in a study of T cell repertoires and HLA-DP antigens. Generated by immunoSEQ multiplex PCR, the TCRdb table keeps only in-frame clones and is missing some. The sample gives around 100,000 clones, around 93% of which show up once; 0.27% is in the top ten. These receptors are not linked to any known antigen. The specimen sequenced was CD4+ T cells from PBMCs. The receptors shown here come from a woman aged 18-30 years in good health and CMV-seronegative. The CDR3 runs from the conserved cysteine through the conserved F or W. A D gene is named only where the DNA matches it firmly.

D	V	J	CDR3	DNA
TRBD1	TRBV2	TRBJ1-2	CASRGFRDRGGGYGYTF	TGTGCCAGCAGGGGGTTCCGGGACAGGGGCGGCGGGTATGGCTACACCTTC
.	TRBV6-7	TRBJ2-5	CASSLDLRKETQYF	TGTGCCAGCAGTTTAGACCTTAGAAAAGAGACCCAGTACTTC
.	TRBV19	TRBJ1-5	CASSGARGSNQPQHF	TGTGCCAGTTCCGGTGCCCGGGGCAGCAATCAGCCCCAGCATTTT
TRBD1	TRBV12-5	TRBJ2-2	CASAPPGTGSTGELFF	TGTGCTAGTGCCCCCCCTGGGACAGGGAGCACCGGGGAGCTGTTTTTT
TRBD1	TRBV2	TRBJ2-2	CASSDGTGGSSDTGELFF	TGTGCCAGCAGTGACGGGACAGGGGGCAGTTCGGACACCGGGGAGCTGTTTTTT
.	TRBV6-1	TRBJ1-1	CASSEKENTEAFF	TGTGCCAGCAGTGAGAAGGAGAACACTGAAGCTTTCTTT
TRBD2	TRBV5-4	TRBJ2-1	CASSYMASGGNEQFF	TGTGCCAGCAGCTACATGGCTAGCGGAGGAAATGAGCAGTTCTTC
TRBD1	TRBV4-2	TRBJ2-5	CASSQDLRDREYF	TGTGCCAGCAGCCAGGATCTCCGGGACAGAGAGTACTTC
.	TRBV19	TRBJ1-4	CASSRRRRNNEKLFF	TGTGCCAGTAGTAGAAGGAGACGGAATAATGAAAAACTGTTTTTT
.	TRBV5-1	TRBJ2-3	CASRRGPTDTQYF	TGCGCCAGCAGGCGGGGGCCCACAGATACGCAGTATTTT
.	TRBV7-7	TRBJ2-2	CASSLVANTGELFF	TGTGCTAGCAGCTTAGTTGCGAACACCGGGGAGCTGTTTTTT
TRBD2	TRBV10-3	TRBJ2-3	CAISAGADTQYF	TGTGCCATCAGCGCGGGGGCAGATACGCAGTATTTT
TRBD2	TRBV19	TRBJ2-2	CASSISSGSYTGELFF	TGTGCCAGTAGTATCAGTAGCGGGAGTTACACCGGGGAGCTGTTTTTT
.	TRBV5-5	TRBJ1-2	CASSLSGVKKDGYTF	TGTGCCAGCAGCCTAAGTGGGGTTAAGAAGGATGGCTACACCTTC
.	TRBV19	TRBJ2-2	CASSIAPRATNTGELFF	TGTGCCAGTAGTATAGCACCTCGGGCGACGAACACCGGGGAGCTGTTTTTT
.	TRBV11-2	TRBJ2-1	CASSLAHPSYNEQFF	TGTGCCAGCAGCTTAGCACATCCTTCCTACAATGAGCAGTTCTTC
TRBD1	TRBV5-1	TRBJ1-2	CASRDRERYGYTF	TGCGCCAGCAGGGACAGGGAAAGATATGGCTACACCTTC
.	TRBV2	TRBJ1-6	CASSEGTPLVSPLHF	TGTGCCAGCAGTGAAGGGACACCCCTTGTTTCACCCCTCCACTTT
TRBD2	TRBV5-1	TRBJ2-7	CASSVGLAGREQYF	TGCGCCAGCAGCGTGGGACTAGCGGGACGCGAGCAGTACTTC
TRBD2	TRBV9	TRBJ2-2	CASSVEGLATTGELFF	TGTGCCAGCAGCGTGGAGGGACTAGCGACCACCGGGGAGCTGTTTTTT
TRBD1	TRBV6-5	TRBJ1-1	CASRVARGRGTEAFF	TGTGCCAGCAGGGTGGCAAGGGGGCGGGGTACTGAAGCTTTCTTT
TRBD2	TRBV7-9	TRBJ2-1	CASSPDLAGGLDEQFF	TGTGCCAGCAGCCCAGATCTAGCGGGGGGGCTCGATGAGCAGTTCTTC
.	TRBV6-6	TRBJ1-4	CASSYSSEKLFF	TGTGCCAGCAGTTACTCGTCTGAAAAACTGTTTTTT
TRBD2	TRBV6-4	TRBJ2-1	CARGLAGELVSYNEQFF	TGTGCCAGGGGACTAGCGGGGGAGCTGGTTAGCTACAATGAGCAGTTCTTC
.	TRBV14	TRBJ2-1	CASSQLSGPPPHYNEQFF	TGTGCCAGCAGCCAATTATCCGGACCCCCACCGCACTACAATGAGCAGTTCTTC
.	TRBV7-2	TRBJ2-3	CASSSQDGSDTQYF	TGTGCCAGCAGCTCCCAAGATGGATCAGATACGCAGTATTTT
TRBD1	TRBV10-2	TRBJ2-7	CASSKSGTGGYEQYF	TGCGCCAGCAGTAAATCCGGGACAGGGGGTTACGAGCAGTACTTC
TRBD1	TRBV28	TRBJ1-5	CASRETGGGNQPQHF	TGTGCCAGCAGAGAGACAGGGGGCGGCAATCAGCCCCAGCATTTT
.	TRBV6-6	TRBJ1-5	CASSRTDSNQPQHF	TGTGCCAGCAGTCGGACAGATAGCAATCAGCCCCAGCATTTT